Listed below are T cell receptor beta chains from one sample, sequenced in a study of T cell responses to AZD1222 COVID-19 vaccine. The method was immunoSEQ multiplex PCR; TCRdb's version includes in-frame clones alone and lacks a portion of them. The sample lists around 87,000 clones, roughly nine tenths seen once, with about 2.5% in the top ten. The sample here was peripheral blood, taken 28 days after the second AZD1222 dose. These receptors were obtained from an adult who received the AZD1222 COVID-19 vaccine. Both conserved end residues are part of each CDR3. The D gene is left open where the match is weak. Where a row states a size, it is once, few, many or the class of an expanded clone; other rows omit it.

>once|TRBV7-3|TRBJ2-6|16|-
TGTGCCAGCAGCTTAAAGGGAGGCTCTGGGGCCAACGTCCTGACTTTC
CASSLKGGSGANVLTF
>-|TRBV4-2|TRBJ2-3|16|TRBD2
TGTGCCAGCAGCCAAGGTGAGCGGGAAGCCACAGATACGCAGTATTTT
CASSQGEREATDTQYF
>-|TRBV3-1/TRBV3-2|TRBJ2-2|15|TRBD1
TGTGCCAGCAGCGACAGGGGCCGGGGCACCGGGGAGCTGTTTTTT
CASSDRGRGTGELFF
>-|TRBV5-1|TRBJ1-2|14|TRBD1
TGCGCCAGCAGCGAAGGCACAGGGGGCTATGGCTACACCTTC
CASSEGTGGYGYTF
>-|TRBV19|TRBJ2-1|14|-
TGTGCCAGTAGTATTCCGGGGGCCCTGCGGGAGCAGTTCTTC
CASSIPGALREQFF
>few|TRBV6-5|TRBJ2-1|15|-
TGTGCCAGCAGCCCCAGTAACCCGACATACAATGAGCAGTTCTTC
CASSPSNPTYNEQFF
>-|TRBV5-6|TRBJ1-1|13|-
TGTGCCAGCAGCTTTACCTCGAACACTGAAGCTTTCTTT
CASSFTSNTEAFF
>-|TRBV18|TRBJ2-3|13|-
TGTGCCAGCTCCCTAGACGAAACAGATACGCAGTATTTT
CASSLDETDTQYF
>-|TRBV11-2|TRBJ2-1|19|TRBD2
TGTGCCAGCAGCTTAGAACTAGCGGGCGTCATAAGCTCCTACAATGAGCAGTTCTTC
CASSLELAGVISSYNEQFF
>once|TRBV12-5|TRBJ2-1|14|TRBD1
TGTGCTAGTGTCCGGGACAGGGGGCCGGATGAGCAGTTCTTC
CASVRDRGPDEQFF
>-|TRBV18|TRBJ1-4|14|-
TGTGCCAGCTCACCAGGCAGGGTCAATGAAAAACTGTTTTTT
CASSPGRVNEKLFF
>few|TRBV19|TRBJ1-2|14|TRBD1
TGTGCCAGTAGTAGCCGGGACAGGGTTAATGGCTACACCTTC
CASSSRDRVNGYTF
>once|TRBV11-2|TRBJ1-3|18|TRBD1
TGTGCCAGCAGCTTAGGCCCCGTTGGACAGGCCTCTGGAAACACCATATATTTT
CASSLGPVGQASGNTIYF
>-|TRBV9|TRBJ1-2|14|TRBD1
TGTGCCAGCAGCGTAGATCAGGGGGGCTATGGCTACACCTTC
CASSVDQGGYGYTF
>-|TRBV7-9|TRBJ1-1|14|-
TGTGCCAGCAGCTTAATAGGGCAGAGCACTGAAGCTTTCTTT
CASSLIGQSTEAFF
>-|TRBV19|TRBJ2-1|16|TRBD2
TGTGCCAGTAGTGCAGGGACTAGCGGGAGAACCGATGAGCAGTTCTTC
CASSAGTSGRTDEQFF
>-|TRBV18|TRBJ2-2|16|TRBD1
TGTGCCAGCTCACCGCCTGGACAGGTTAACACCGGGGAGCTGTTTTTT
CASSPPGQVNTGELFF
>-|TRBV7-9|TRBJ1-1|14|-
TGTGCCAGCAGCTTCGGGGGGGATAACACTGAAGCTTTCTTT
CASSFGGDNTEAFF